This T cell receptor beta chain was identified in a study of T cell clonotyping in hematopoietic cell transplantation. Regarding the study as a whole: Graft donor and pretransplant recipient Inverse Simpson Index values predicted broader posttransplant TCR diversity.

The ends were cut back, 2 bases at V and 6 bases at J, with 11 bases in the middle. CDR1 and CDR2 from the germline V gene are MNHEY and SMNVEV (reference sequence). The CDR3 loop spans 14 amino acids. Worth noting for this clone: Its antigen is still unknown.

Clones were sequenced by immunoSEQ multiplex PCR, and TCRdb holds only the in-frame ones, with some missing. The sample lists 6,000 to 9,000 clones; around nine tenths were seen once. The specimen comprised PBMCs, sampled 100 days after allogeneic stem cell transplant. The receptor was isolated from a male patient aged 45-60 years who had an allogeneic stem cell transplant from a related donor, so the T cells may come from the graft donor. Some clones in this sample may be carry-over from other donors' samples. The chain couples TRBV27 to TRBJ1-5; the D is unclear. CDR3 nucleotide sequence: TGTGCCAGCAGTTTAGTGGGGATAGGTCAGCCCCAGCATTTT. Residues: CASSLVGIGQPQHF.